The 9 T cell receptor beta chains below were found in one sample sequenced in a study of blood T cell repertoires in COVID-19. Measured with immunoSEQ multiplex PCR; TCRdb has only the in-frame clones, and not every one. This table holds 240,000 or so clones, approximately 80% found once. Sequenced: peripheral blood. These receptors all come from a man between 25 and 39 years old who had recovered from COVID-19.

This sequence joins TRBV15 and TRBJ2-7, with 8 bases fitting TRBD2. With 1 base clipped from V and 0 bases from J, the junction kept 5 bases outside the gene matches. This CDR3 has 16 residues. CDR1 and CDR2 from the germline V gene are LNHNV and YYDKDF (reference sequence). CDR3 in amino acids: CATSRGGGTNSYEQYF. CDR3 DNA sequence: TGTGCCACCAGCAGAGGCGGGGGGACTAACTCCTACGAGCAGTACTTC.

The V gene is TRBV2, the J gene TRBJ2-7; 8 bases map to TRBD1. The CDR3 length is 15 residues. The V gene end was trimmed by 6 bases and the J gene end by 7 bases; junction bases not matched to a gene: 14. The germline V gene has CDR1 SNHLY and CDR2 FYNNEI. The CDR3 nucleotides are TGTGCCAGCAGGGCCGGGAGACAGGGGACCTGGGAGCAGTACTTC. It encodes CASRAGRQGTWEQYF.

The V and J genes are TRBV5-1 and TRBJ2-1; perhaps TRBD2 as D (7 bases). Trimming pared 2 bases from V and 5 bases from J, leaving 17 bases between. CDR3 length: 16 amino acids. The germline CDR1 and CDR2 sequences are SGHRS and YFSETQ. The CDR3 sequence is CASSLDGGYRDNEQFF. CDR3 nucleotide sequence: TGCGCCAGCAGCTTAGACGGGGGGTACAGGGACAATGAGCAGTTCTTC.

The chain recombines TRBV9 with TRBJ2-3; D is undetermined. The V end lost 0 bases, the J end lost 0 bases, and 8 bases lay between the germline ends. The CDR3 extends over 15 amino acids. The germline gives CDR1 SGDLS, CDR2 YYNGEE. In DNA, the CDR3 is TGTGCCAGCAGCGTAGCAGGAATTAGCACAGATACGCAGTATTTT. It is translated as CASSVAGISTDTQYF.

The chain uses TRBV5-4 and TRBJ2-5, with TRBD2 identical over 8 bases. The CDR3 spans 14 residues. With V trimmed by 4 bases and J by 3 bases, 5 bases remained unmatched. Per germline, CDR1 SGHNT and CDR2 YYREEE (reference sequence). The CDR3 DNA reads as TGTGCCAGCAGCAGGCGGGGGGCAGAAGAGACCCAGTACTTC. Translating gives CASSRRGAEETQYF.

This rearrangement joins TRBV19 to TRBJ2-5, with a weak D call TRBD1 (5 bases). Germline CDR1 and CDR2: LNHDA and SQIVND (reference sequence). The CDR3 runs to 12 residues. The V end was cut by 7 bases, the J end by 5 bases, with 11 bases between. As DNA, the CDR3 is TGTGCCAGTAATTTTTGGGGCGAGACCCAGTACTTC. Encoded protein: CASNFWGETQYF.

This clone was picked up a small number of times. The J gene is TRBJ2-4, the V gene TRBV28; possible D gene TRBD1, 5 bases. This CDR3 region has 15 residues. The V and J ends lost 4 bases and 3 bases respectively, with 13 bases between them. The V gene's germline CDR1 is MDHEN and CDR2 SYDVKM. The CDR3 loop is CASSYPQDSKNIQYF. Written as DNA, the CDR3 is TGTGCCAGCAGTTACCCACAGGATAGCAAAAACATTCAGTACTTC. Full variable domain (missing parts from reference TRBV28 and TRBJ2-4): DVKVTQSSRYLVKRTGEKVFLECVQDMDHENMFWYRQDPGLGLRLIYFSYDVKMKEKGDIPEGYSVSREKKERFSLILESASTNQTSMYLCASSYPQDSKNIQYFGAGTRLSVL.

In DNA, the CDR3 is TGCGCCAGCAGCTTGGCCAGGGGGCCCTACAATGAGCAGTTCTTC. Its protein is CASSLARGPYNEQFF. V and J are TRBV5-1 and TRBJ2-1; 8 bases are shared with TRBD1. The CDR3 length is 15 residues. Losses at the gene ends were 0 bases for V and 2 bases for J; bases not matched to a gene: 1. Germline V lookup: CDR1 SGHRS, CDR2 YFSETQ.

The DNA for the CDR3 is TGTGCCAGCAGCCGACAGTCTGGGGAAAAACTGTTTTTT. Translated: CASSRQSGEKLFF. The chain combines TRBV6-5 with TRBJ1-4; D may be TRBD1 (5 bases). Germline V gives CDR1 MNHEY, CDR2 SVGAGI. V gave up 6 bases and J gave up 8 bases, with 13 bases separating them. CDR3 size: 13 residues.